This T cell receptor (beta chain) was captured in a study of shared clonotypes between healthy human individuals. Study-wide findings and caveats: Only blood samples were collected, and tissue repertoires likely differ.

Turning to this clone: What it binds is unknown.

Naive CD8 cells comprised CD45RO-negative, CCR7-positively selected cells, excluding terminally differentiated effector memory CD45RA+ cells. Within Nashville, Tennessee resided all donors, each a Caucasian adult. The CDR3 is 15 residues long. Germline loops: CDR1 SGHDT, CDR2 YYEEEE. With 5 bases clipped from V and 8 bases from J, the junction kept 10 bases outside the gene matches. A deep-level run was used for the assay. Methods used by the authors: Junction-only sequences without quality scores came from ImmunoSEQ, so filtering differed. Data came from immunoSEQ multiplex PCR; TCRdb stores just in-frame clones and leaves some out. D and trimming come from the DNA, and the V and J calls and clone size come from that table. Found here are about 2 million clones, over 85% of them singletons; the top ten hold 0.9% to 1.4%.

This chain joins TRBV5-6 and TRBJ2-1; 10 nucleotides match TRBD1. The TCR originated in a man aged 18-30 years in good health. The sample consisted of naive CD8+ T cells sorted from blood. CDR3: CASRGGTGVIDEQFF. The CDR3, as DNA: TGTGCCAGCAGAGGGGGGACAGGGGTTATAGATGAGCAGTTCTTC.